A selection of T cell receptor beta chains follows, all from one sample in a study of blood T cell repertoires in COVID-19. Clones were sequenced by immunoSEQ multiplex PCR, and TCRdb holds only the in-frame ones, with some missing. The sample records around 290,000 clones, approximately 92% being singletons. Sequencing was done on a sample of PBMCs or T cells enriched from blood (not recorded which). The receptors originated from a woman aged 25 to 45 who had recovered from COVID-19. Each CDR3 is given with its conserved first and last residue. Each record gives: J gene, D gene, V gene, clone size, CDR3 protein, CDR3 DNA. A D gene is named only where the DNA matches it firmly. Size is stated for part of the rows, as once, few or many counts, or as a class when the clone is expanded.

>TRBJ1-1|.|TRBV2|once
CASSESWAKNTEAFF
TGTGCCAGCAGTGAATCTTGGGCAAAAAACACTGAAGCTTTCTTT
>TRBJ1-6|.|TRBV5-4|.
CASSPSQGSNSPLHF
TGTGCCAGCAGCCCCTCCCAGGGGTCTAATTCACCCCTCCACTTT
>TRBJ2-6|.|TRBV5-1|.
CASSLRGSVRSGANVLTF
TGCGCCAGCAGCTTGAGAGGATCTGTAAGATCTGGGGCCAACGTCCTGACTTTC
>TRBJ2-7|TRBD1|TRBV7-8|once
CASSPPGTGDHEQYF
TGTGCCAGCAGCCCCCCCGGGACAGGGGACCACGAGCAGTACTTC
>TRBJ1-1|TRBD1|TRBV7-8|.
CASSGIQGRLDEAFF
TGTGCCAGCAGCGGCATACAGGGGCGGTTGGATGAAGCTTTCTTT
>TRBJ1-1|.|TRBV15|.
CATSRRRTVNMNTEAFF
TGTGCCACCAGCAGAAGACGGACAGTCAACATGAACACTGAAGCTTTCTTT
>TRBJ2-3|.|TRBV7-9|.
CASSKAEAGTDTQYF
TGTGCCAGCAGCAAAGCGGAGGCAGGCACAGATACGCAGTATTTT
>TRBJ1-1|.|TRBV29-1|.
CSVASGSTEAFF
TGCAGCGTTGCGAGTGGTAGCACTGAAGCTTTCTTT
>TRBJ1-5|.|TRBV5-4|few
CASSYSPGNPYSNQPQHF
TGTGCCAGCAGCTACTCCCCCGGGAATCCATATAGCAATCAGCCCCAGCATTTT
>TRBJ2-7|TRBD1|TRBV5-1|.
CASKPQGASEQYF
TGCGCCAGCAAACCACAGGGGGCGTCCGAGCAGTACTTC
>TRBJ1-2|.|TRBV11-2|few
CASSFTGSNYGYTF
TGTGCCAGCAGCTTTACTGGGAGTAACTATGGCTACACCTTC
>TRBJ2-7|TRBD2|TRBV11-1|.
CASSPLLAGALEQYF
TGTGCCAGCAGTCCCCTACTAGCGGGAGCTCTCGAGCAGTACTTC
>TRBJ1-4|TRBD1|TRBV25-1|.
CASSPNQGQGYEKLFF
TGTGCCAGCAGTCCTAACCAGGGACAGGGGTATGAAAAACTGTTTTTT
>TRBJ2-7|.|TRBV27|few
CASSSRGAYEQYF
TGTGCCAGCAGTTCCAGGGGTGCCTACGAGCAGTACTTC
>TRBJ2-1|TRBD2|TRBV12-3/TRBV12-4|.
CASSWGLAVEQFF
TGTGCCAGCAGTTGGGGACTAGCGGTTGAGCAGTTCTTC
>TRBJ1-1|.|TRBV12-3/TRBV12-4|.
CASRETGRTEAFF
TGTGCCAGCAGGGAAACAGGGCGGACTGAAGCTTTCTTT
>TRBJ2-1|TRBD1|TRBV6-5|.
CASKTGAEINEQFF
TGTGCCAGCAAGACAGGGGCCGAAATAAATGAGCAGTTCTTC
>TRBJ1-2|.|TRBV28|.
CASSLERGGGGYTF
TGTGCCAGCAGTTTAGAACGGGGCGGGGGAGGCTACACCTTC
>TRBJ2-4|TRBD2|TRBV28|once
CASSFYAGGTQNIQYF
TGTGCCAGCAGTTTCTACGCGGGAGGGACGCAAAACATTCAGTACTTC
>TRBJ2-1|TRBD2|TRBV29-1|.
CSVEGLANEQFF
TGCAGCGTTGAGGGACTAGCTAATGAGCAGTTCTTC
>TRBJ1-1|.|TRBV24-1|.
CATSDGAGTTEAFF
TGTGCCACCAGTGATGGGGCAGGAACCACTGAAGCTTTCTTT
>TRBJ2-2|.|TRBV5-4|.
CASTRKTEFNTGELFF
TGTGCCAGCACCCGAAAAACAGAATTTAACACCGGGGAGCTGTTTTTT
>TRBJ1-4|TRBD1|TRBV7-9|.
CASTADRPNEKLFF
TGTGCCAGCACCGCGGACAGGCCTAATGAAAAACTGTTTTTT
>TRBJ2-3|.|TRBV11-2|.
CASSLGLADTQYF
TGTGCCAGCAGCTTAGGCCTAGCAGATACGCAGTATTTT
>TRBJ1-1|.|TRBV6-5|.
CASSYGQGNTEAFF
TGTGCCAGCAGTTACGGGCAGGGGAACACTGAAGCTTTCTTT
>TRBJ1-3|.|TRBV10-2|.
CASSEIDSYSGNTIYF
TGCGCCAGCAGTGAGATCGACTCCTACTCTGGAAACACCATATATTTT
>TRBJ2-1|TRBD2|TRBV11-2|.
CASSLEGLAGNEQFF
TGTGCCAGCAGCTTAGAGGGCCTAGCGGGGAATGAGCAGTTCTTC
>TRBJ2-7|TRBD2|TRBV4-3|.
CASSQDSVTSVAEQYF
TGCGCCAGCAGCCAAGATTCGGTGACTAGCGTGGCCGAGCAGTACTTC
>TRBJ2-7|.|TRBV30|.
CAWSGSYYEQYF
TGTGCCTGGAGCGGGTCCTATTACGAGCAGTACTTC
>TRBJ1-5|TRBD1|TRBV6-4|once
CASSAWDRDDSNQPQHF
TGTGCCAGCAGTGCTTGGGACAGGGACGATAGCAATCAGCCCCAGCATTTT
>TRBJ1-2|.|TRBV28|.
CASSRYGYTF
TGTGCCAGCAGTCGCTATGGCTACACCTTC
>TRBJ2-7|TRBD2|TRBV28|.
CASSTPSGGRNEQYF
TGTGCCAGCAGTACTCCCTCTGGCGGGAGGAACGAGCAGTACTTC